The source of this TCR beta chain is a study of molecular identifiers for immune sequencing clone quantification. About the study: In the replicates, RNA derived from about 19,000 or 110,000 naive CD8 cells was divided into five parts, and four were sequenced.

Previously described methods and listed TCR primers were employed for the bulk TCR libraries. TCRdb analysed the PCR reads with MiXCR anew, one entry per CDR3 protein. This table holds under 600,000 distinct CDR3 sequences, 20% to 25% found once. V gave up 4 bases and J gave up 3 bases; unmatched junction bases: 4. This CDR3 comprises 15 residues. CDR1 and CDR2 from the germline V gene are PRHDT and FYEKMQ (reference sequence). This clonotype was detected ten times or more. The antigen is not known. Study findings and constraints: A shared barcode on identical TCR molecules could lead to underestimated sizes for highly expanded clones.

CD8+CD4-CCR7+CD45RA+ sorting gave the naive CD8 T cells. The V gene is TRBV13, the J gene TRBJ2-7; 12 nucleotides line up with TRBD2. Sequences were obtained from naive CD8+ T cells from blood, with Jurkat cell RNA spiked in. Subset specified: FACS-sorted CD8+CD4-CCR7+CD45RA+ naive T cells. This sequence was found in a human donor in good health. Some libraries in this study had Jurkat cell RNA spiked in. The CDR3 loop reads CASSSGLAGSYEQYF. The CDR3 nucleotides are TGTGCCAGCAGCTCAGGACTAGCGGGGAGCTACGAGCAGTACTTC.